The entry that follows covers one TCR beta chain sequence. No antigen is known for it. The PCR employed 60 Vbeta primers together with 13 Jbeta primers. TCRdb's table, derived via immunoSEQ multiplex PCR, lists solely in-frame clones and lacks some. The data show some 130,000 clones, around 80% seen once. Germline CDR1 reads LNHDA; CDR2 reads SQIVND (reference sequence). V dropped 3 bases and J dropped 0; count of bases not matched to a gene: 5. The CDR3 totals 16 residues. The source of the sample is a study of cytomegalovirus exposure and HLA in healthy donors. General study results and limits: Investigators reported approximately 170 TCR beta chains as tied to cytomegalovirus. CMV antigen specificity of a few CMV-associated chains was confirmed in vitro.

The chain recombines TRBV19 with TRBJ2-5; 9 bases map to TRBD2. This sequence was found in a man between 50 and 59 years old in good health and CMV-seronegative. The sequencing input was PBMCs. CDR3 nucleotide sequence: TGTGCCAGTAGTATCAACAGCGGGGGGTACCAAGAGACCCAGTACTTC. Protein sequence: CASSINSGGYQETQYF.